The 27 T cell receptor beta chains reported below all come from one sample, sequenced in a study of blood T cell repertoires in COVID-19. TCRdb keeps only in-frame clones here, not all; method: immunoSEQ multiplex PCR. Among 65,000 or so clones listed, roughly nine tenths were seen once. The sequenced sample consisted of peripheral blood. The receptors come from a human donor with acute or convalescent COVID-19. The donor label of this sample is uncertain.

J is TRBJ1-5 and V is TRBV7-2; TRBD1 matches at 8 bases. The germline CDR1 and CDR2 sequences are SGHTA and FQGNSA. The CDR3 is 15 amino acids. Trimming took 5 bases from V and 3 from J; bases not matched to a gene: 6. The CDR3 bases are TGTGCCAGCAGCATCACAGGGGGTATCAATCAGCCCCAGCATTTT. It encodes CASSITGGINQPQHF.

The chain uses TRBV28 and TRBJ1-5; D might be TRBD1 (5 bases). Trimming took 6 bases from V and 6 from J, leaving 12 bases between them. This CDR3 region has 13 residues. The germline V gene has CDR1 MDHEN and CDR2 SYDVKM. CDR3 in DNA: TGTGCCAGCAGGCCCGGGGGGGGTCAGCCCCAGCATTTT. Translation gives CASRPGGGQPQHF.

The CDR3 nucleotides read TGTGCCAGCGTCGACAGAGCCAAAAACATTCAGTACTTC. Encoded protein: CASVDRAKNIQYF. The chain combines TRBV12-3 or TRBV12-4 with TRBJ2-4, with D perhaps TRBD1 (5 bases). V lost 8 bases and J 0 bases, leaving 8 bases between the germline ends. This CDR3 contains 13 residues.

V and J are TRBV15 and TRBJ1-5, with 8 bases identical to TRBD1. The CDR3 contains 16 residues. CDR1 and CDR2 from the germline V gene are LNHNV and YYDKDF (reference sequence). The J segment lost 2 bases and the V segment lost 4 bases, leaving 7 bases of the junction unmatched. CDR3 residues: CATSTSQGQGNQPQHF. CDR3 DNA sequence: TGTGCCACCAGCACCTCACAGGGACAGGGCAATCAGCCCCAGCATTTT.

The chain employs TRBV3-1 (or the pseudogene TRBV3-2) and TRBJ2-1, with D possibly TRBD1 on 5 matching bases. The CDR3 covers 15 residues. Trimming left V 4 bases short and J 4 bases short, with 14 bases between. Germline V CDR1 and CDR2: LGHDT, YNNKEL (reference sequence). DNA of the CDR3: TGTGCCAGCAGCCTTGGGGCAGGGTCATACAATGAGCAGTTCTTC. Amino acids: CASSLGAGSYNEQFF.

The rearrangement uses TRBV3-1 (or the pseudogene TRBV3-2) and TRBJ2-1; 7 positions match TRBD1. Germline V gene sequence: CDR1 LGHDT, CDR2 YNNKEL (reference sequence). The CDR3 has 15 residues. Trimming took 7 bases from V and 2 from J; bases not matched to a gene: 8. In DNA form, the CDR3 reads TGTGCCAGCACCCGAACAGGGGCGCCCTACAATGAGCAGTTCTTC. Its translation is CASTRTGAPYNEQFF.

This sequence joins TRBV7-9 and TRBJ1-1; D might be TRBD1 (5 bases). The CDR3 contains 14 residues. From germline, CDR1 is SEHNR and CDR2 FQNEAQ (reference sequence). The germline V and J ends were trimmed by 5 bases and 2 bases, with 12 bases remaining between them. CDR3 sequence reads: CASSKTVFNTEAFF. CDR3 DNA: TGTGCCAGCAGCAAGACAGTGTTCAACACTGAAGCTTTCTTT.

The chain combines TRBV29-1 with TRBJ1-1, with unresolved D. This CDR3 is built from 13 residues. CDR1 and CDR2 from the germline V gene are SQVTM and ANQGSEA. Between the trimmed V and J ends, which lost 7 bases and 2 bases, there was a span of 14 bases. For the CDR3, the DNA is TGCAGCGCGCACGCGACGGGTAACACTGAAGCTTTCTTT. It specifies CSAHATGNTEAFF.

The DNA for the CDR3 is TGTGCCAGCAGCGTAAATCAGGTTATTTATGGCTACACCTTC. Translating gives CASSVNQVIYGYTF. The chain has TRBV9 and TRBJ1-2; D uncertain. The CDR3 has 14 amino acids. Germline V CDR1 and CDR2: SGDLS, YYNGEE. The ends were cut back, 1 base at V and 5 bases at J, with 12 bases in the middle. Full variable domain (missing parts from reference TRBV9 and TRBJ1-2): DSGVTQTPKHLITATGQRVTLRCSPRSGDLSVYWYQQSLDQGLQFLIQYYNGEERAKGNILERFSAQQFPDLHSELNLSSLELGDSALYFCASSVNQVIYGYTFGSGTRLTVV.

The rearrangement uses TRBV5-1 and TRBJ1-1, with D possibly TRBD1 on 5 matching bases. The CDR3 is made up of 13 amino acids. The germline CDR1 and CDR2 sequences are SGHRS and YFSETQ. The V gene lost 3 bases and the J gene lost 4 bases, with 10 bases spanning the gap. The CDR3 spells CASSYGGSTEAFF. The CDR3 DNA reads TGCGCCAGCAGCTACGGGGGTAGCACTGAAGCTTTCTTT.

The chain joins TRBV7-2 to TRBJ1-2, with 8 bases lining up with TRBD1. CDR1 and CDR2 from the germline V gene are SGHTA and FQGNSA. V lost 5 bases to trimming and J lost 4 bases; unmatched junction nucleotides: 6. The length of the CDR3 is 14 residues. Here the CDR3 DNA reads TGTGCCAGCAGCCCCCAAGACAGGGGCTATGGCTACACCTTC. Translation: CASSPQDRGYGYTF.

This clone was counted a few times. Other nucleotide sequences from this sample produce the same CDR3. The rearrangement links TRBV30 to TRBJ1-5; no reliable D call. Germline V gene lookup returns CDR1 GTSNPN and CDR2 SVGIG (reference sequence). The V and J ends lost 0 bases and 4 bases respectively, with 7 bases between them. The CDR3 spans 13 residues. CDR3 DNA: TGTGCCTGGAGTGTCGGCGGGAATCAGCCCCAGCATTTT. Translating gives CAWSVGGNQPQHF.

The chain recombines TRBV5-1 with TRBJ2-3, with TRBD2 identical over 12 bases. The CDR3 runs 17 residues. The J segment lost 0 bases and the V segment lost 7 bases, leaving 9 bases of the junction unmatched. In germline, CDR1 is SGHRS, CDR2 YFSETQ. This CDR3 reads CASGPGLAGPSTDTQYF. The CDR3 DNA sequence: TGCGCCAGCGGTCCGGGACTAGCGGGCCCGAGCACAGATACGCAGTATTTT. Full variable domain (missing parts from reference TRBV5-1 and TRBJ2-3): KAGVTQTPRYLIKTRGQQVTLSCSPISGHRSVSWYQQTPGQGLQFLFEYFSETQRNKGNFPGRFSGRQFSNSRSEMNVSTLELGDSALYLCASGPGLAGPSTDTQYFGPGTRLTVL.

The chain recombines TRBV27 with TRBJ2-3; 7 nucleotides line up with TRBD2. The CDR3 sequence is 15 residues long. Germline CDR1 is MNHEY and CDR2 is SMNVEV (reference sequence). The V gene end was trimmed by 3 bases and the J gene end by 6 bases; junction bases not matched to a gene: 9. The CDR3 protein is CASSFRTRPGDTQYF. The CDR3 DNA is TGTGCCAGCAGTTTCAGGACTAGGCCTGGCGATACGCAGTATTTT.

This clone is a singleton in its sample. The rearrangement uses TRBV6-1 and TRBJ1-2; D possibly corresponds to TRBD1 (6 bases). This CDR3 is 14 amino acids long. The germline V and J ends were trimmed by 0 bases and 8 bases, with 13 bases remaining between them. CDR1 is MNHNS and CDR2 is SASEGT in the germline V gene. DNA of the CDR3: TGTGCCAGCAGTGAAGCTGGGGGCGCGGAAGGCTACACCTTC. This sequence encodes CASSEAGGAEGYTF.

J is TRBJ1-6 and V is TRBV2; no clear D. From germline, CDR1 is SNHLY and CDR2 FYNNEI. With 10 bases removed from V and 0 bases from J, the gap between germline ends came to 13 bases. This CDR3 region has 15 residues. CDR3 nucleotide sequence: TGTGCCACCACGGAGGATAGCTCCTATAATTCACCCCTCCACTTT. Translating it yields CATTEDSSYNSPLHF.

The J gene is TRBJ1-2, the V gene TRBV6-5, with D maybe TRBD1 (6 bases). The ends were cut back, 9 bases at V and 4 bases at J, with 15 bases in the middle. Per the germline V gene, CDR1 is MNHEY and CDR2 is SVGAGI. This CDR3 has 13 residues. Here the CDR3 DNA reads TGTGCCAGTACCAAGGACAGCCCCTATGGCTACACCTTC. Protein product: CASTKDSPYGYTF.

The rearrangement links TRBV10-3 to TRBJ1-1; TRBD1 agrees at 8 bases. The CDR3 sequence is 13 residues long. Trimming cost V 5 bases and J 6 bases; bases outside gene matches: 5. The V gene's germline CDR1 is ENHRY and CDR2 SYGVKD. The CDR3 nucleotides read TGTGCCATCAGTCAACAGGGGGGCCCTGAAGCTTTCTTT. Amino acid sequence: CAISQQGGPEAFF.

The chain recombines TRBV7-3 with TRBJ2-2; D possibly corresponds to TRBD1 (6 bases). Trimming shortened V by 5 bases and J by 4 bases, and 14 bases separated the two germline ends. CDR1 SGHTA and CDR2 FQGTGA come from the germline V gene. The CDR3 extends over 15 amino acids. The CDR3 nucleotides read TGTGCCAGCAGCCCCGCCCGGACAGTCACCGGGGAGCTGTTTTTT. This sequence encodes CASSPARTVTGELFF. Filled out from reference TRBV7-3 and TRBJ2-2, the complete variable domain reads GAGVSQTPSNKVTEKGKYVELRCDPISGHTALYWYRQSLGQGPEFLIYFQGTGAADDSGLPNDRFFAVRPEGSVSTLKIQRTERGDSAVYLCASSPARTVTGELFFGEGSRLTVL.

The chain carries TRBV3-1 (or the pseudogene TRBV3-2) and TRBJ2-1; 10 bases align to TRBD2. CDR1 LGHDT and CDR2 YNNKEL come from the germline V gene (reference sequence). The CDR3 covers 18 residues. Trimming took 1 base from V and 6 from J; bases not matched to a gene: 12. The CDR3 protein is CASSQGVLTSGMGNEQFF. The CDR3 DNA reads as TGTGCCAGCAGCCAAGGGGTCTTAACTAGCGGGATGGGCAATGAGCAGTTCTTC.

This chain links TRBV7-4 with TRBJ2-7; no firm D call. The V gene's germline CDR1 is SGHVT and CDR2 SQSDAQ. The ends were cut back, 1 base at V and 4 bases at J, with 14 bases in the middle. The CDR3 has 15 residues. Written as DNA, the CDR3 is TGTGCCAGCAGCTTAGAGCAGGTCGTAGAGTACGAGCAGTACGTC. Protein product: CASSLEQVVEYEQYV.

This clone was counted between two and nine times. The chain's CDR3 is CASSRGHGEGNTIYF. The CDR3 DNA reads TGCGCCAGCAGCCGGGGACACGGCGAGGGAAACACCATATATTTT. The genes are TRBV5-1 and TRBJ1-3, with a tentative D call TRBD1 (6 bases). With 4 bases removed from V and 4 bases from J, the gap between germline ends came to 15 bases. CDR3 length: 15 amino acids. Germline-derived CDR1 and CDR2 are SGHRS and YFSETQ. Filled out from reference TRBV5-1 and TRBJ1-3, the complete variable domain reads KAGVTQTPRYLIKTRGQQVTLSCSPISGHRSVSWYQQTPGQGLQFLFEYFSETQRNKGNFPGRFSGRQFSNSRSEMNVSTLELGDSALYLCASSRGHGEGNTIYFGEGSWLTVV.

CDR3 loop: CASSPEAGGTDTQYF. DNA for the CDR3: TGTGCCAGCAGCCCGGAAGCGGGAGGGACAGATACGCAGTATTTT. V gene TRBV5-6 combines with J gene TRBJ2-3; 10 bases match TRBD2. The CDR3 runs to 15 residues. Trimming took 4 bases from V and 3 from J; bases not matched to a gene: 5. In germline, CDR1 is SGHDT, CDR2 YYEEEE.

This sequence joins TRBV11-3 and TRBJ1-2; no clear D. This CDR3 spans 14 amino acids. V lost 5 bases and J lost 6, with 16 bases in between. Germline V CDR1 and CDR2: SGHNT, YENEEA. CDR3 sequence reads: CASSPALLIDGYTF. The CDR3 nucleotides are TGTGCCAGCAGCCCCGCCTTGTTGATAGATGGCTACACCTTC.

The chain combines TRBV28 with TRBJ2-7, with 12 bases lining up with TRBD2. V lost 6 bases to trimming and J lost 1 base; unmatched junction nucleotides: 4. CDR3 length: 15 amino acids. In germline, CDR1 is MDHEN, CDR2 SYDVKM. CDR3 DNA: TGTGCCAGCAGGATTGGACTAGCGGGATCCTACGAGCAGTACTTC. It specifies CASRIGLAGSYEQYF.

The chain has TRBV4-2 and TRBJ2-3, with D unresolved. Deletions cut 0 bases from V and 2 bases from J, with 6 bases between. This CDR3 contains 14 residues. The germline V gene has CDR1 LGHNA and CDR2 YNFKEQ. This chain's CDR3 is CASSQETYTDTQYF. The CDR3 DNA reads TGTGCCAGCAGCCAAGAGACATACACAGATACGCAGTATTTT.

DNA of the CDR3: TGTGCCAGCAGCTCGGACAGAAACACCGGGGAGCTGTTTTTT. This translates into CASSSDRNTGELFF. This chain joins TRBV7-8 and TRBJ2-2, with TRBD1 as a possible D gene (6 bases). V was cut by 4 bases and J by 2 bases, with 8 bases left in between. The CDR3 has 14 amino acids. CDR1 SGHVS and CDR2 FQNEAQ come from the germline V gene.